Listed below are T cell receptor beta chains from one sample, sequenced in a study of CD8+ T cells in alopecia areata. The data were produced by immunoSEQ multiplex PCR, yet TCRdb's version contains in-frame clones alone and is incomplete. The table lists hundreds of thousands of clones, 55% to 75% of them singletons, with around 1.8% in the top ten. The sample in question was CD4+ T cells sorted from blood, obtained at week 24, from a patient treated with tofacitinib. These receptors came from a human donor with alopecia areata. Both conserved end residues are part of each CDR3. The order of the fields is clone size, V gene, J gene, D gene, CDR3 protein, CDR3 DNA. The D gene is left open where the match is weak. Size tells how often a clone was seen (once, few, many) or the class of an expanded clone, and some rows leave it out.

NA,TRBV7-2,TRBJ2-7,TRBD1,CASGRDRLGEQYF,TGTGCCAGCGGCCGGGACAGGCTGGGCGAGCAGTACTTC
NA,TRBV4-2,TRBJ2-5,NA,CASSQEGGETQYF,TGTGCCAGCAGCCAAGAAGGCGGTGAGACCCAGTACTTC
NA,TRBV13,TRBJ1-4,NA,CASSLPNEKLFF,TGTGCCAGCAGCCTTCCTAATGAAAAACTGTTTTTT
NA,TRBV4-2,TRBJ2-5,TRBD2,CASSRRLAGEETQYF,TGTGCCAGCAGCCGAAGGCTAGCGGGGGAAGAGACCCAGTACTTC
NA,TRBV28,TRBJ1-1,NA,CASSPQDRNTEAFF,TGTGCCAGCAGTCCCCAGGACAGAAATACTGAAGCTTTCTTT
NA,TRBV6-5,TRBJ1-2,NA,CASSYSGASGYGYTF,TGTGCCAGCAGTTACTCAGGGGCCTCTGGATATGGCTACACCTTC
NA,TRBV5-4,TRBJ1-1,TRBD1,CASSPRTGGNTEAFF,TGTGCCAGCAGCCCCCGGACAGGGGGCAACACTGAAGCTTTCTTT
NA,TRBV29-1,TRBJ2-5,NA,CSVDRGQGSGETQYF,TGCAGCGTTGATCGGGGTCAGGGGAGCGGAGAGACCCAGTACTTC
once,TRBV6-6,TRBJ2-7,TRBD1,CASSYGTDSYEQYF,TGTGCCAGCAGTTACGGGACAGACTCCTACGAGCAGTACTTC
few,TRBV9,TRBJ2-4,NA,CASSVEEGNIQYF,TGTGCCAGCAGCGTAGAGGAAGGAAACATTCAGTACTTC
NA,TRBV30,TRBJ2-5,NA,CAWSQGETQYF,TGTGCCTGGAGCCAGGGCGAGACCCAGTACTTC
NA,TRBV30,TRBJ2-3,NA,CAWSTNRGTDTQYF,TGTGCCTGGAGTACCAACCGGGGCACAGATACGCAGTATTTT
few,TRBV5-5,TRBJ1-4,NA,CASSLGQSEEKLFF,TGTGCCAGCAGCTTGGGGCAGTCTGAGGAAAAACTGTTTTTT
NA,TRBV5-1,TRBJ2-1,TRBD2,CASSLRGENYEQFF,TGCGCCAGCAGCTTACGGGGGGAAAACTATGAGCAGTTCTTC
NA,TRBV29-1,TRBJ2-1,NA,CSTHRYTVNEQFF,TGCAGCACTCACAGGTATACAGTCAATGAGCAGTTCTTC
NA,TRBV5-1,TRBJ1-2,NA,CASSLAGLSGYTF,TGCGCCAGCAGCTTGGCGGGGCTTAGCGGCTACACCTTC
NA,TRBV6-1,TRBJ2-4,TRBD1,CASRDRTSAKNIQYF,TGTGCCAGCAGGGACAGGACATCGGCCAAAAACATTCAGTACTTC
NA,TRBV28,TRBJ2-4,NA,CASSAPGPAPGYF,TGTGCCAGCAGTGCCCCGGGACCTGCCCCTGGGTACTTC
NA,TRBV6-1,TRBJ1-2,NA,CASSEEPSAGYTF,TGTGCCAGCAGTGAAGAACCTTCTGCGGGCTACACCTTC
NA,TRBV7-2,TRBJ2-5,TRBD1,CASSRDRVSQTQYF,TGTGCCAGCAGCCGGGACAGGGTGTCGCAGACCCAGTACTTC
NA,TRBV5-1,TRBJ1-1,NA,CASNRVGDTEAFF,TGCGCCAGCAACAGGGTTGGGGACACTGAAGCTTTCTTT
NA,TRBV6-6,TRBJ1-1,TRBD1,CASTDRGSTEAFF,TGTGCCAGCACCGACAGGGGCAGCACTGAAGCTTTCTTT
NA,TRBV10-3,TRBJ2-5,NA,CAISQAGTVQETQYF,TGTGCCATCAGCCAGGCGGGGACAGTCCAAGAGACCCAGTACTTC
NA,TRBV28,TRBJ1-6,NA,CASSLMRALNSPLHF,TGTGCCAGCAGCCTAATGCGGGCCCTAAATTCACCCCTCCACTTT
NA,TRBV7-2,TRBJ2-7,NA,CASSSLDRAYEQYF,TGTGCCAGCAGTTCTCTGGACCGCGCCTACGAGCAGTACTTC
NA,TRBV7-2,TRBJ2-1,TRBD2,CASSWNRGGYNEQFF,TGTGCCAGCAGCTGGAACCGGGGGGGCTACAATGAGCAGTTCTTC
NA,TRBV30,TRBJ1-6,NA,CAWSVRSLYNSPLHF,TGTGCCTGGAGTGTACGCAGTCTCTATAATTCACCCCTCCACTTT
few,TRBV10-3,TRBJ1-2,NA,CAISESGGHYGYTF,TGTGCCATCAGTGAGTCCGGAGGCCACTATGGCTACACCTTC
NA,TRBV7-8,TRBJ2-3,NA,CASSLEWHSTDTQYF,TGTGCCAGCAGCTTAGAATGGCACAGCACAGATACGCAGTATTTT
NA,TRBV5-1,TRBJ2-7,NA,CASSLALSDVYEQYF,TGCGCCAGCAGCTTGGCCCTCAGCGACGTTTACGAGCAGTACTTC
NA,TRBV4-1,TRBJ1-2,NA,CASSQSWDLKSGYTF,TGCGCCAGCAGCCAAAGCTGGGACCTCAAGAGTGGCTACACCTTC
NA,TRBV14,TRBJ1-2,NA,CASSQDRRNGYTF,TGTGCCAGCAGCCAAGATAGACGGAATGGCTACACCTTC
few,TRBV27,TRBJ1-2,TRBD1,CASSLSQRGVGQGTYGYTF,TGTGCCAGCAGTTTATCTCAGAGGGGAGTAGGACAGGGGACCTATGGCTACACCTTC
NA,TRBV29-1,TRBJ1-1,NA,CSAMTGNTEAFF,TGCAGCGCTATGACAGGGAACACTGAAGCTTTCTTT
NA,TRBV23-1,TRBJ1-5,NA,CASSRERHLDQPQHF,TGCGCCAGCAGTCGCGAGAGACACCTTGATCAGCCCCAGCATTTT
NA,TRBV19,TRBJ2-7,NA,CASSIGRASTYEQYF,TGTGCCAGTAGTATAGGAAGGGCTTCCACCTACGAGCAGTACTTC
NA,TRBV6-5,TRBJ2-1,TRBD2,CASSYRGGGGIDEQFF,TGTGCCAGCAGTTACAGAGGCGGGGGGGGCATCGATGAGCAGTTCTTC
once,TRBV30,TRBJ2-1,TRBD2,CASVGTKNEQFF,TGTGCCTCAGTCGGGACTAAGAATGAGCAGTTCTTC
once,TRBV2,TRBJ1-3,TRBD1,CASSGDRANTIYF,TGTGCCAGCAGTGGGGACAGGGCGAACACCATATATTTT
NA,TRBV6-1,TRBJ2-7,TRBD2,CASSVTGGFSSYEQYF,TGTGCCAGCAGTGTTACGGGGGGATTTAGCTCCTACGAGCAGTACTTC
NA,TRBV7-3,TRBJ1-5,NA,CASSLRLWKRQEHQPQHF,TGTGCCAGCAGCTTACGGCTGTGGAAGAGGCAAGAGCATCAGCCCCAGCATTTT
NA,TRBV28,TRBJ1-2,NA,CASSAPAVRNGYTF,TGTGCCAGCAGTGCACCCGCAGTTCGGAATGGCTACACCTTC
NA,TRBV5-1,TRBJ2-5,NA,CASSLGLHGQETQYF,TGCGCCAGCAGCTTGGGACTACACGGACAAGAGACCCAGTACTTC
few,TRBV28,TRBJ1-3,NA,CASSSPARNTIYF,TGTGCCAGCAGCTCACCCGCCAGAAACACCATATATTTT
NA,TRBV27,TRBJ1-6,NA,CASRTFGTHIPTLHF,TGTGCCAGCAGGACATTTGGGACTCACATCCCAACCCTCCACTTT
NA,TRBV30,TRBJ1-2,NA,CAWSVIAETHYGYTF,TGTGCCTGGAGTGTAATTGCCGAAACCCACTATGGCTACACCTTC
NA,TRBV7-9,TRBJ1-3,NA,CASSLGGGSYTIYF,TGTGCCAGCAGCTTAGGAGGCGGGTCTTACACCATATATTTT
NA,TRBV30,TRBJ2-6,TRBD1,CAWSGDRVLVGANVLTF,TGTGCCTGGAGTGGGGACAGGGTACTTGTAGGGGCCAACGTCCTGACTTTC